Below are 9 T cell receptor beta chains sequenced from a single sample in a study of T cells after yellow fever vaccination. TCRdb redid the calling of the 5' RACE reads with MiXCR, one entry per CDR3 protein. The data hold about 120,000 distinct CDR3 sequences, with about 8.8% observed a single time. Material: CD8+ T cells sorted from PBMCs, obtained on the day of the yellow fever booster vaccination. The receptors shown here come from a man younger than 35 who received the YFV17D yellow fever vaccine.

In DNA, the CDR3 is TGTGCCAGCAGTCTGCGACAGGGAAGTTTGGCCTACGAGCAGTACTTC. Translation: CASSLRQGSLAYEQYF. The chain combines TRBV6-2 or TRBV6-3 with TRBJ2-7, with TRBD1 identical over 7 bases. This CDR3 has 16 amino acids. Trimming removed 5 bases from V and 2 bases from J; junction bases left unmatched: 12. Looked up from germline, CDR1 is MNHEY and CDR2 is SVGEGT.

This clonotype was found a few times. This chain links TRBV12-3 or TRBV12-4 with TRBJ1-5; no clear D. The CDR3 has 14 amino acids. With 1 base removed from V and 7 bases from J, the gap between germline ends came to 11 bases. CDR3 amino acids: CASSLGWVSQPQHF. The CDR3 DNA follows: TGTGCCAGCAGTTTAGGGTGGGTCAGCCAGCCCCAGCATTTT.

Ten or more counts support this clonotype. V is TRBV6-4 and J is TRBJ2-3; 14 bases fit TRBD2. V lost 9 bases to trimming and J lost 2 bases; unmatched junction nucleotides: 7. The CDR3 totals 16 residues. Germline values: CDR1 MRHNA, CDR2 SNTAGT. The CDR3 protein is CASKSTSGGDTDTQYF. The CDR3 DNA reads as TGTGCCAGTAAATCGACTAGCGGGGGGGACACAGATACGCAGTATTTT.

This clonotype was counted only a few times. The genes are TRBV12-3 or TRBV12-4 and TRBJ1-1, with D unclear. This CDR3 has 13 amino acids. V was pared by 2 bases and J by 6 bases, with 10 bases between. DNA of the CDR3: TGTGCCAGCAGTTTATCGGTGATCGCTGAAGCTTTCTTT. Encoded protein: CASSLSVIAEAFF.

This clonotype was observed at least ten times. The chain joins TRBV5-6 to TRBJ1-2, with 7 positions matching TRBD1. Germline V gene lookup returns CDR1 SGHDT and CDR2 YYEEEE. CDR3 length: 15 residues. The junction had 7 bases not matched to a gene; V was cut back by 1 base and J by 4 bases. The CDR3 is CASSLPGQLTYGYTF. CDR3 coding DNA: TGTGCCAGCAGCTTGCCGGGACAGTTAACCTATGGCTACACCTTC.

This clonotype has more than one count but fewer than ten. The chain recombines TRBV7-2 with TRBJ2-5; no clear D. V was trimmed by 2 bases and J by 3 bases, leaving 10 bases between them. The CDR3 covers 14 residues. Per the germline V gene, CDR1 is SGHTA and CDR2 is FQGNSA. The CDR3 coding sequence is TGTGCCAGCAGCTTACCACCCCCCGAAGAGACCCAGTACTTC. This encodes CASSLPPPEETQYF.

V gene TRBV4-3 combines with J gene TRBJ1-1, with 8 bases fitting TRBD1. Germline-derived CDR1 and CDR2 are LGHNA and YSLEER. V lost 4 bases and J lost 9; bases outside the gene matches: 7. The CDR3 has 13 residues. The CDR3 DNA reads TGCGCCAGCAGCCCCTGGACAGGGTATAAAGCTTTCTTT. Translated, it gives CASSPWTGYKAFF.

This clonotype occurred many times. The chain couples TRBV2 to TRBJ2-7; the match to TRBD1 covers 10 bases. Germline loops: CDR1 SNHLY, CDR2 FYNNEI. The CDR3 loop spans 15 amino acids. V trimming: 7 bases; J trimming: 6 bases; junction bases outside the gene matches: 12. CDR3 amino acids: CASTEFGTGDPEQYV. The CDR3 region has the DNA TGTGCCAGCACGGAGTTTGGGACAGGGGATCCCGAGCAGTACGTC.

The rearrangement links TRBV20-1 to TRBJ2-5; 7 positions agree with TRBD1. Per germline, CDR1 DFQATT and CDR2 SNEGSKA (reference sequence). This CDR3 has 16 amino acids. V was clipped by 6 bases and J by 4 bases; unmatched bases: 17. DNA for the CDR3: TGCAGTGCCCGAGGGGGCAGGGGGTTGATATTAGAGACCCAGTACTTC. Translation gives CSARGGRGLILETQYF.